One and the same sample provided the 28 T cell receptor beta chains below, sequenced in a study of PD-1 blockade in classical Hodgkin lymphoma. Each patient relapsed following autologous stem cell transplantation, and prior brentuximab vedotin exposure differed. TCRdb's copy holds only in-frame clones and misses some; the assay was immunoSEQ multiplex PCR. The profile shows roughly 97,000 clones, approximately 88% of them singletons. The material was peripheral blood mononuclear cells (PBMCs), obtained at baseline. Receptor source: a human donor with classical Hodgkin lymphoma.

This chain links TRBV6-4 with TRBJ1-2, with D possibly being TRBD1 (6 bases). CDR3 length: 15 amino acids. The germline V gene has CDR1 MRHNA and CDR2 SNTAGT. V shed 3 bases and J shed 0 bases, with 11 bases lying between them. The CDR3 sequence: CASSDRGNPNYGYTF. The DNA of the CDR3 is TGTGCCAGCAGTGATAGGGGGAATCCTAACTATGGCTACACCTTC.

The CDR3 sequence: CASGSGGYTGELFF. The CDR3, as DNA: TGTGCCAGCGGTTCAGGAGGGTACACCGGGGAGCTGTTTTTT. The chain links TRBV7-2 to TRBJ2-2; possibly TRBD2 for D (6 bases). The CDR3 runs to 14 residues. The V end was cut by 8 bases, the J end by 3 bases, with 13 bases between. CDR1 is SGHTA, CDR2 FQGNSA, per germline.

The chain employs TRBV19 and TRBJ2-3; 7 positions match TRBD1. Unmatched junction bases numbered 16, after V lost 6 bases and J lost 4 bases. The CDR3 loop spans 17 amino acids. Germline V CDR1 and CDR2: LNHDA, SQIVND (reference sequence). CDR3 DNA sequence: TGTGCCAGTAGCCAGGAAATGCGACAGGGAGTCCCAGATACGCAGTATTTT. This encodes CASSQEMRQGVPDTQYF.

This sequence joins TRBV5-1 and TRBJ1-3; 7 nucleotides agree with TRBD1. There are 14 residues in the CDR3. V trimming: 6 bases; J trimming: 2 bases; junction bases outside the gene matches: 5. Germline V gene data show CDR1 as SGHRS and CDR2 as YFSETQ. The CDR3: CASTSGTAGNTIYF. DNA of the CDR3: TGCGCCAGCACCTCCGGGACAGCTGGAAACACCATATATTTT.

V and J are TRBV5-1 and TRBJ2-1, with unresolved D. The CDR3 is 14 residues long. Trimming stripped 4 bases from V and 2 bases from J, with 10 bases between. Germline values: CDR1 SGHRS, CDR2 YFSETQ. CDR3 residues: CASSPESAYNEQFF. CDR3 DNA: TGCGCCAGCAGCCCAGAAAGCGCCTACAATGAGCAGTTCTTC.

V usage is TRBV10-3 and J usage is TRBJ1-4, with D unresolved. This CDR3 spans 13 amino acids. The germline V gene encodes CDR1 ENHRY and CDR2 SYGVKD. Deletions cut 6 bases from V and 4 bases from J, with 9 bases between. CDR3 DNA sequence: TGTGCCATCAGAACAGACGGTAATGAAAAACTGTTTTTT. Translating it yields CAIRTDGNEKLFF.

The chain has TRBV11-2 and TRBJ2-3; TRBD2 is a possible D gene (5 bases). CDR1 and CDR2 from the germline V gene are SGHAT and FQNNGV. The V gene lost 0 bases and the J gene lost 10 bases, with 14 bases spanning the gap. The CDR3 extends over 14 amino acids. The CDR3 DNA is TGTGCCAGCAGCTTAGATCTAGCTCGTCGGGCGCAGTATTTT. Its translation is CASSLDLARRAQYF.

Only a few counts were recorded for this clone. The chain couples TRBV7-2 to TRBJ2-7; 13 bases align to TRBD2. The CDR3 loop spans 15 amino acids. The V segment lost 5 bases and the J segment 6 bases; nucleotides outside the gene matches: 7. CDR1 and CDR2 from the germline V gene are SGHTA and FQGNSA. The CDR3 region is CASSPPGLAGTEQYF. CDR3 bases: TGTGCCAGCAGCCCGCCGGGACTAGCGGGAACCGAGCAGTACTTC.

The chain combines TRBV5-4 with TRBJ1-1, with D maybe TRBD1 (5 bases). The CDR3 extends over 13 amino acids. Trimming shortened V by 3 bases and J by 7 bases, and 13 bases separated the two germline ends. Germline assignment: CDR1 SGHNT and CDR2 YYREEE (reference sequence). This chain's CDR3 is CASSYPGPREAFF. CDR3 coding DNA: TGTGCCAGCAGCTACCCGGGACCGCGTGAAGCTTTCTTT. Filled out from reference TRBV5-4 and TRBJ1-1, the complete variable domain reads ETGVTQSPTHLIKTRGQQVTLRCSSQSGHNTVSWYQQALGQGPQFIFQYYREEENGRGNFPPRFSGLQFPNYSSELNVNALELDDSALYLCASSYPGPREAFFGQGTRLTVV.

The table lists this clone with a count of one. V gene TRBV7-6 combines with J gene TRBJ2-3; possible D gene TRBD2, 6 bases. Per the germline V gene, CDR1 is SGHVS and CDR2 is FNYEAQ. This CDR3 comprises 15 residues. V was trimmed by 1 base and J by 2 bases, leaving 10 bases between them. CDR3 sequence reads: CASSLGGDFTDTQYF. CDR3 in DNA: TGTGCCAGCAGCTTAGGGGGGGACTTCACAGATACGCAGTATTTT.

The CDR3 here is CASSYGSGRFNEQFF. The CDR3 bases are TGTGCCAGCAGTTACGGCAGCGGGAGATTCAATGAGCAGTTCTTC. The J gene is TRBJ2-1, the V gene TRBV6-5; TRBD2 matches at 8 bases. Germline CDR1 is MNHEY and CDR2 is SVGAGI. V shed 2 bases, J shed 6 bases, and the junction held 6 bases outside the gene matches. The CDR3 runs 15 residues.

This clone was picked up a small number of times. This chain uses TRBV28 with TRBJ2-3; a weak D match, TRBD1 (6 bases). V lost 4 bases to trimming and J lost 5 bases, with 13 bases between them. There are 14 residues in the CDR3. Germline CDR1 and CDR2: MDHEN and SYDVKM. The CDR3 here is CASSSGHSVDTQYF. The CDR3 region has the DNA TGTGCCAGCAGTTCGGGACATTCTGTAGATACGCAGTATTTT. Together with reference TRBV28 and TRBJ2-3, the CDR3 gives the full variable domain: DVKVTQSSRYLVKRTGEKVFLECVQDMDHENMFWYRQDPGLGLRLIYFSYDVKMKEKGDIPEGYSVSREKKERFSLILESASTNQTSMYLCASSSGHSVDTQYFGPGTRLTVL.

At least ten counts were recorded for this clone. The gene calls are TRBV11-3 and TRBJ1-2, with TRBD1 matching 9 bases. CDR1 SGHNT and CDR2 YENEEA come from the germline V gene. This CDR3 is 16 amino acids long. V was pared by 7 bases and J by 6 bases, with 15 bases of the junction left unmatched. The CDR3 coding sequence is TGTGCCAGCATGTCCCCCGGGACAGGGCGTAAGGATGGCTACACCTTC. It specifies CASMSPGTGRKDGYTF.

The gene calls are TRBV6-6 and TRBJ1-4; possible D gene TRBD1, 6 bases. The CDR3 is 14 residues long. Trimming cost V 4 bases and J 8 bases, with 14 bases left between them. The germline V gene encodes CDR1 MNHNY and CDR2 SVGAGI (reference sequence). The CDR3 is CASSLGGQGEKLFF. The CDR3 DNA reads as TGTGCCAGCAGTTTAGGGGGGCAGGGGGAAAAACTGTTTTTT.

This clone was counted only a few times. Written as DNA, the CDR3 is TGCAGCGTTGAAGATTGGGAGGGTCTAGGCTATGGCTACACCTTC. Amino acid sequence: CSVEDWEGLGYGYTF. The rearrangement uses TRBV29-1 and TRBJ1-2; unclear D gene. With 0 bases removed from V and 4 bases from J, the gap between germline ends came to 15 bases. Germline CDR1 SQVTM, CDR2 ANQGSEA. The CDR3 length is 15 residues.

In this sample, this clone turned up many times. The chain has TRBV28 and TRBJ1-3; 8 positions match TRBD1. V dropped 6 bases and J dropped 0; count of bases not matched to a gene: 1. The CDR3 has 14 residues. Germline lookup yields CDR1 MDHEN and CDR2 SYDVKM. The CDR3 coding sequence is TGTGCCAGCAGAACAGGGGGCTCTGGAAACACCATATATTTT. It translates to CASRTGGSGNTIYF. The full variable domain, in which reference TRBV28 and TRBJ1-3 provide the parts outside the CDR3, is DVKVTQSSRYLVKRTGEKVFLECVQDMDHENMFWYRQDPGLGLRLIYFSYDVKMKEKGDIPEGYSVSREKKERFSLILESASTNQTSMYLCASRTGGSGNTIYFGEGSWLTVV.

The chain links TRBV6-1 to TRBJ2-1, with 14 bases lining up with TRBD2. The V and J ends lost 3 bases and 7 bases, in that order; junction bases with no gene match: 11. The CDR3 spans 18 residues. Looked up from germline, CDR1 is MNHNS and CDR2 is SASEGT. This CDR3 reads CASSEGLAGDNFINEQFF. CDR3 sequence (DNA): TGTGCCAGCAGTGAGGGACTAGCGGGAGACAATTTCATAAATGAGCAGTTCTTC.

This sequence joins TRBV5-4 and TRBJ1-1; possible D gene TRBD1, 5 bases. Deletions cut 5 bases from V and 3 bases from J, with 11 bases between. Germline V gene sequence: CDR1 SGHNT, CDR2 YYREEE (reference sequence). The CDR3 is 13 amino acids. For the CDR3, the DNA is TGTGCCAGCAGTTTAACAGGAGACACTGAAGCTTTCTTT. Translating gives CASSLTGDTEAFF.

This clone was detected only once. This chain joins TRBV10-3 and TRBJ1-1, with TRBD1 identical over 10 bases. Per the germline V gene, CDR1 is ENHRY and CDR2 is SYGVKD. The J segment lost 4 bases and the V segment lost 4 bases, leaving 9 bases of the junction unmatched. The CDR3 has 16 amino acids. The CDR3 reads CAISAGQGTTFTEAFF. DNA of the CDR3: TGTGCCATCAGTGCGGGACAGGGGACCACATTCACTGAAGCTTTCTTT.

The chain couples TRBV6-5 to TRBJ1-5; unclear D gene. V lost 0 bases, J lost 6 bases, and 12 bases lay in between. This CDR3 spans 15 amino acids. CDR1 and CDR2 from the germline V gene are MNHEY and SVGAGI. The CDR3 DNA sequence: TGTGCCAGCAGTTACTCGGGGTGGGCTGGTCAGCCCCAGCATTTT. It encodes CASSYSGWAGQPQHF.

This chain uses TRBV29-1 with TRBJ2-7, with D perhaps matching TRBD1 (8 bases). Per germline, CDR1 SQVTM and CDR2 ANQGSEA. V was clipped by 6 bases and J by 4 bases, with 19 bases between them. This CDR3 is built from 14 residues. The CDR3 sequence is CSVRRGGDRYEQYF. Written as DNA, the CDR3 is TGCAGCGTACGACGAGGGGGGGACAGGTACGAGCAGTACTTC.

The genes are TRBV7-6 and TRBJ2-1; TRBD2 is a possible D gene (6 bases). Trimming removed 3 bases at V and 2 bases at J, with 8 bases between. There are 14 residues in the CDR3. In germline, CDR1 is SGHVS, CDR2 FNYEAQ. The CDR3 DNA sequence: TGTGCCAGCAGCTTGCGGGACGCCTACAATGAGCAGTTCTTC. Translated: CASSLRDAYNEQFF.

This clone has a single count. J is TRBJ2-2 and V is TRBV19; no clear D gene. Germline CDR1 is LNHDA and CDR2 is SQIVND (reference sequence). The CDR3 length is 15 residues. V lost 1 base, J lost 1 base, and 7 bases lay in between. CDR3 sequence reads: CASSIGNLNTGELFF. The CDR3 DNA follows: TGTGCCAGTAGTATAGGGAACTTGAACACCGGGGAGCTGTTTTTT.

This rearrangement joins TRBV28 to TRBJ2-1, with no clear D. With 1 base removed from V and 8 bases from J, the gap between germline ends came to 6 bases. Germline assignment: CDR1 MDHEN and CDR2 SYDVKM. The CDR3 loop spans 12 amino acids. CDR3 protein: CASSLYSYEQFF. For the CDR3, the DNA is TGTGCCAGCAGTTTATATAGCTATGAGCAGTTCTTC.

V usage is TRBV19 and J usage is TRBJ2-7, with D possibly matching TRBD1 (5 bases). The V gene lost 3 bases and the J gene lost 1 base, with 13 bases spanning the gap. Germline CDR1 and CDR2: LNHDA and SQIVND (reference sequence). CDR3 length equals 15 residues. CDR3 in amino acids: CASSILTGPSYEQYF. DNA for the CDR3: TGTGCCAGTAGTATCCTCACAGGACCGTCCTACGAGCAGTACTTC. Variable domain in full (rest from reference TRBV19 and TRBJ2-7): DGGITQSPKYLFRKEGQNVTLSCEQNLNHDAMYWYRQDPGQGLRLIYYSQIVNDFQKGDIAEGYSVSREKKESFPLTVTSAQKNPTAFYLCASSILTGPSYEQYFGPGTRLTVT.

The J gene is TRBJ1-5, the V gene TRBV11-3; D not certain. V lost 0 bases and J lost 4, with 7 bases in between. Germline V CDR1 and CDR2: SGHNT, YENEEA. The CDR3 is 14 amino acids. CDR3 amino acids: CASSLERLNQPQHF. The CDR3 DNA is TGTGCCAGCAGCTTAGAACGGCTGAATCAGCCCCAGCATTTT.

This sequence joins TRBV7-6 and TRBJ2-1, with D perhaps matching TRBD2 (6 bases). V lost 5 bases and J lost 9, with 26 bases in between. This CDR3 has 17 amino acids. Germline CDR1 reads SGHVS; CDR2 reads FNYEAQ. The CDR3 reads CASSLVVAGGPAGEQFF. As DNA, the CDR3 is TGTGCCAGCAGCCTAGTAGTGGCCGGGGGACCGGCCGGTGAGCAGTTCTTC.

This clone has a handful of counts. This chain joins TRBV28 and TRBJ1-2; 10 bases map to TRBD1. V shed 11 bases and J 4 bases; nucleotides not matched to a gene: 7. Germline CDR1 is MDHEN and CDR2 is SYDVKM. The CDR3 extends over 13 amino acids. For the CDR3, the DNA is TGTGCCGGATGGGGACAGGGGAGCTATGGCTACACCTTC. This codes for CAGWGQGSYGYTF.